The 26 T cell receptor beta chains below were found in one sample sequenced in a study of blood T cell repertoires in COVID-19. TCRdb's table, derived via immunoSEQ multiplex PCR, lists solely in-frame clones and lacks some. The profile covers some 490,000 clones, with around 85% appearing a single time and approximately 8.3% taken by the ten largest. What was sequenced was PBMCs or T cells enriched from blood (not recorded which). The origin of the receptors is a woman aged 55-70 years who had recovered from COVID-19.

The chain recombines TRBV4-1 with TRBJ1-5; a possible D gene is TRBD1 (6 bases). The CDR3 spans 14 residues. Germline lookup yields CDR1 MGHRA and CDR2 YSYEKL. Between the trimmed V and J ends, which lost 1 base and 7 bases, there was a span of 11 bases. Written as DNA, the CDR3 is TGCGCCAGCAGCCAAGGGGCAGGGGACCAGCCCCAGCATTTT. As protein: CASSQGAGDQPQHF.

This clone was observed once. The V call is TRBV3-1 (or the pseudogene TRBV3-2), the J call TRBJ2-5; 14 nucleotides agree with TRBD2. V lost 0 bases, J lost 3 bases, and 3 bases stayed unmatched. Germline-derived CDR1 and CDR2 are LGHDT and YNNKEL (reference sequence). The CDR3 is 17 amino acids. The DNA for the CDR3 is TGTGCCAGCAGCCAAGAAGAGGGACTAGCGGGGGAAGAGACCCAGTACTTC. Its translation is CASSQEEGLAGEETQYF.

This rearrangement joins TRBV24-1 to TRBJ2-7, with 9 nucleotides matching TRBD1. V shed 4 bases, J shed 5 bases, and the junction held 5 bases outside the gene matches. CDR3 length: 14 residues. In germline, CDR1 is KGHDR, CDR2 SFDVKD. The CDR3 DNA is TGTGCCACCAGTGAGTGGGACAGGGCGGACGAGCAGTACGTC. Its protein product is CATSEWDRADEQYV.

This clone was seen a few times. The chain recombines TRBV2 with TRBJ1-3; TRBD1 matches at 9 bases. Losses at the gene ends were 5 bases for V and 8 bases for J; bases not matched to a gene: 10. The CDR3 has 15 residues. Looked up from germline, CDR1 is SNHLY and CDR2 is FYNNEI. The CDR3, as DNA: TGTGCCAGCAGTCTGGACAGGGGTGCCTTTGACACCATATATTTT. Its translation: CASSLDRGAFDTIYF. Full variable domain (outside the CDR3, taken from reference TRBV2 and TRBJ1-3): EPEVTQTPSHQVTQMGQEVILRCVPISNHLYFYWYRQILGQKVEFLVSFYNNEISEKSEIFDDQFSVERPDGSNFTLKIRSTKLEDSAMYFCASSLDRGAFDTIYFGEGSWLTVV.

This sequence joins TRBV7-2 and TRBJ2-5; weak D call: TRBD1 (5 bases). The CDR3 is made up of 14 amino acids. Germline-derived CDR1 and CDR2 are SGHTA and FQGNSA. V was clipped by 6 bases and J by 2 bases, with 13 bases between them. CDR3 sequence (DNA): TGTGCCAGCAGTTATCTGGGGCCTCAAGAGACCCAGTACTTC. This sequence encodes CASSYLGPQETQYF.

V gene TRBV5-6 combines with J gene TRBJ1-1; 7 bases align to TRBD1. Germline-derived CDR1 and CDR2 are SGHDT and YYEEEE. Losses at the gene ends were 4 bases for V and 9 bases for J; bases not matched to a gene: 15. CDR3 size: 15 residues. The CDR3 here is CASSPFRGQLRQAFF. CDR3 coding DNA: TGTGCCAGCAGCCCCTTCAGGGGACAGCTAAGACAAGCTTTCTTT.

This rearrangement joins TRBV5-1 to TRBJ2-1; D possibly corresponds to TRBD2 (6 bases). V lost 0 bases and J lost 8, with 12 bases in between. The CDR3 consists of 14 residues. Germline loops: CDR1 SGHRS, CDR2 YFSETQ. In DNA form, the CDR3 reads TGCGCCAGCAGCTTGGGACTAGGGGCCGATGAGCAGTTCTTC. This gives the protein CASSLGLGADEQFF.

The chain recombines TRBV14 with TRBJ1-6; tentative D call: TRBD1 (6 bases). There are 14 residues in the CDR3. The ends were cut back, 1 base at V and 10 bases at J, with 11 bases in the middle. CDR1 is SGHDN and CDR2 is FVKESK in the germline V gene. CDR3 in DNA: TGTGCCAGCAGCCAAGCACAGGGTTACTCACCCCTCCACTTT. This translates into CASSQAQGYSPLHF.

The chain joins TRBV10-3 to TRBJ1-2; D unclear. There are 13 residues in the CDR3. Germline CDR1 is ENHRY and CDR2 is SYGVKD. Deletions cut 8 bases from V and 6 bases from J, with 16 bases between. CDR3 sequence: CAIAILKRDGYTF. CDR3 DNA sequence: TGTGCCATCGCGATCCTCAAGAGGGATGGCTACACCTTC.

DNA for the CDR3: TGTGCCAGCAGCCCACAGGGGGCGGGTCAGCCCCAGCATTTT. Its protein product is CASSPQGAGQPQHF. The V gene is TRBV6-5, the J gene TRBJ1-5; the match to TRBD1 covers 9 bases. The ends lost 6 bases at V and 6 bases at J; junction bases unmatched: 6. The germline V gene encodes CDR1 MNHEY and CDR2 SVGAGI. The CDR3 runs to 14 residues.

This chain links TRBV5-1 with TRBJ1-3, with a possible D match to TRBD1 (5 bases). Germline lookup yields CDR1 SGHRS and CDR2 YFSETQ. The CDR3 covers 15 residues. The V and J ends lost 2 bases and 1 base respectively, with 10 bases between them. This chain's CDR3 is CASSFQGVSGNTIYF. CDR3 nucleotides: TGCGCCAGCAGCTTCCAGGGTGTTTCTGGAAACACCATATATTTT.

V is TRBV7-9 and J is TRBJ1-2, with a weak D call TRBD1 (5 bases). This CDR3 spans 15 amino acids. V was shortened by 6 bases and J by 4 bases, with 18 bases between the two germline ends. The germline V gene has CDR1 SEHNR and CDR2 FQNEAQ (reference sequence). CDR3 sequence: CASSSPGLSFYGYTF. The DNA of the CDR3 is TGTGCCAGCAGTTCGCCGGGACTATCCTTCTATGGCTACACCTTC.

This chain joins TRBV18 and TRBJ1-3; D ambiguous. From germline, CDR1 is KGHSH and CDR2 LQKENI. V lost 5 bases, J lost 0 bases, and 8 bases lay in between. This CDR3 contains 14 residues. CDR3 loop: CASSVEYSGNTIYF. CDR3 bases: TGTGCCAGCTCAGTCGAGTACTCTGGAAACACCATATATTTT. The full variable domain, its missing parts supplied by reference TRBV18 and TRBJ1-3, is NAGVMQNPRHLVRRRGQEARLRCSPMKGHSHVYWYRQLPEEGLKFMVYLQKENIIDESGMPKERFSAEFPKEGPSILRIQQVVRGDSAAYFCASSVEYSGNTIYFGEGSWLTVV.

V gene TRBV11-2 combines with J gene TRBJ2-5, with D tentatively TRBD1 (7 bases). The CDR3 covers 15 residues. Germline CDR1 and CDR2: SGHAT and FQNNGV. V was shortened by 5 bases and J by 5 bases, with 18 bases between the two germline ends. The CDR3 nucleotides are TGTGCCAGCAGCCCTAGACAGGGTGGGAGGGAGACCCAGTACTTC. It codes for CASSPRQGGRETQYF. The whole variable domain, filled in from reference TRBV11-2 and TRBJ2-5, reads EAGVAQSPRYKIIEKRQSVAFWCNPISGHATLYWYQQILGQGPKLLIQFQNNGVVDDSQLPKDRFSAERLKGVDSTLKIQPAKLEDSAVYLCASSPRQGGRETQYFGPGTRLLVL.

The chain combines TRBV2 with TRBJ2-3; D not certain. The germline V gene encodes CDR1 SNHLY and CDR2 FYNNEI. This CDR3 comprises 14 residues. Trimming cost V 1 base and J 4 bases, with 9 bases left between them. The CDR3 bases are TGTGCCAGCAGTGAAGGGCACCCACCAGATACGCAGTATTTT. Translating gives CASSEGHPPDTQYF.

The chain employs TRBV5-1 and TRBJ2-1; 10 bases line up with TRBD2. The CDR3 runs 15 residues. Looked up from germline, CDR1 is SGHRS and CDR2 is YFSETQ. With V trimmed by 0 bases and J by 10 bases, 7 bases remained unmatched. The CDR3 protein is CASSLAASGGHEQFF. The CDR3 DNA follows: TGCGCCAGCAGCTTGGCTGCTAGCGGGGGCCACGAGCAGTTCTTC. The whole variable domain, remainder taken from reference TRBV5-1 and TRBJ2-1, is KAGVTQTPRYLIKTRGQQVTLSCSPISGHRSVSWYQQTPGQGLQFLFEYFSETQRNKGNFPGRFSGRQFSNSRSEMNVSTLELGDSALYLCASSLAASGGHEQFFGPGTRLTVL.

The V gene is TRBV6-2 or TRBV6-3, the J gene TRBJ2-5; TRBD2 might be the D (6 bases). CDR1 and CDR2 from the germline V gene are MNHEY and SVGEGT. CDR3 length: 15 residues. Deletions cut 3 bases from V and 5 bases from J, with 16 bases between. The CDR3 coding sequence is TGTGCCAGCAGTTATACGGGGGATAGTGGGGAGACCCAGTACTTC. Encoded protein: CASSYTGDSGETQYF.

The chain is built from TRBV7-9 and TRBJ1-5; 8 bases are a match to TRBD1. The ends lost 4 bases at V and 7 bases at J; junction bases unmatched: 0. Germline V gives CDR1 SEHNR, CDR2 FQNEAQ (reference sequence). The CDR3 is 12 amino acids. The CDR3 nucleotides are TGTGCCAGCAGCTGGGACAGGCAGCCCCAGCATTTT. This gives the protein CASSWDRQPQHF.

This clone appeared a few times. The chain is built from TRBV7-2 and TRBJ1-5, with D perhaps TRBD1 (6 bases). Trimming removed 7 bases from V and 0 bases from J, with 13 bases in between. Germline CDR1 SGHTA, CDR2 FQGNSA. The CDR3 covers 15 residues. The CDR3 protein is CASTRGINSNQPQHF. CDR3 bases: TGTGCCAGCACGAGGGGGATCAATAGCAATCAGCCCCAGCATTTT.

CDR3 residues: CASSYGITGGYGYTF. CDR3 DNA: TGTGCCAGCAGTTACGGGATTACAGGGGGCTATGGCTACACCTTC. The chain recombines TRBV6-5 with TRBJ1-2; TRBD1 matches at 8 bases. The V and J ends lost 2 bases and 4 bases, in that order; junction bases with no gene match: 6. The CDR3 length is 15 residues. The germline CDR1 and CDR2 sequences are MNHEY and SVGAGI.

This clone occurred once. CDR3 loop: CASTQERGSYNEQFF. In DNA form, the CDR3 reads TGTGCCAGCACTCAGGAGCGGGGCTCCTACAATGAGCAGTTCTTC. The rearrangement joins TRBV2 to TRBJ2-1, with TRBD2 identical over 7 bases. V was pared by 7 bases and J by 0 bases, with 6 bases of the junction left unmatched. CDR3 length: 15 residues. The germline gives CDR1 SNHLY, CDR2 FYNNEI.

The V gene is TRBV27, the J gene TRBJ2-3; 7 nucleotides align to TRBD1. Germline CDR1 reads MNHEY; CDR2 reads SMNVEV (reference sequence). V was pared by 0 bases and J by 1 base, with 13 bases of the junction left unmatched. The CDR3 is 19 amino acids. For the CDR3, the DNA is TGTGCCAGCAGTTTATCGAGGTACTACAGGGGCCGAGGCACAGATACGCAGTATTTT. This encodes CASSLSRYYRGRGTDTQYF.

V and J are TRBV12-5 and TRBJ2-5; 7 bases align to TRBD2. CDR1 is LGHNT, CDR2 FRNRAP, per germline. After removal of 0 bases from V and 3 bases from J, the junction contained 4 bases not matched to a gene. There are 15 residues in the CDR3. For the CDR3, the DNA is TGTGCTAGTGGTTTGGTCCCTAGCGGAGAAGAGACCCAGTACTTC. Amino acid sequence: CASGLVPSGEETQYF.

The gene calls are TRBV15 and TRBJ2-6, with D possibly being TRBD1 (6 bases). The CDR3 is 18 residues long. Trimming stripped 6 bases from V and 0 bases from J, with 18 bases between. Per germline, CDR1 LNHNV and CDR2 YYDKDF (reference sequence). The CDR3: CATSQTTGLDSGANVLTF. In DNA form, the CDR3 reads TGTGCCACCAGTCAAACCACAGGGTTGGACTCTGGGGCCAACGTCCTGACTTTC.

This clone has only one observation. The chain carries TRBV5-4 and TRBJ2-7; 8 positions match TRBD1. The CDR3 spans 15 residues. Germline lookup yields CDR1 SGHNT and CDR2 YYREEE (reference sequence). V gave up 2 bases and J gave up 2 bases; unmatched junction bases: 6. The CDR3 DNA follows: TGTGCCAGCAGCTTCACCGGGACAGGCCCCTACGAGCAGTACTTC. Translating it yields CASSFTGTGPYEQYF.

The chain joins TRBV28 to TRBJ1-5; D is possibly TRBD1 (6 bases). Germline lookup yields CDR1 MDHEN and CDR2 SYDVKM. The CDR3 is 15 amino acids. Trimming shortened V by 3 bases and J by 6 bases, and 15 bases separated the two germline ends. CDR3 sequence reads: CASSLGGTSSQPQHF. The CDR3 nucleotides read TGTGCCAGCAGTTTGGGGGGGACATCCAGTCAGCCCCAGCATTTT.